The T cell receptor (beta chain) under discussion was sequenced for a study of OX40 agonist ivuxolimab in advanced cancers. The study in broad terms: Ivuxolimab was a fully human IgG2 agonistic monoclonal antibody targeting the costimulatory receptor OX40 (CD134). Intravenous ivuxolimab was administered to patients every 2 weeks at six dose levels: 0.01, 0.1, 0.3, 1.5, 3 and 10 mg/kg. Among the roughly 50 dose-escalation patients, some 19 had hepatocellular carcinoma, about 15 melanoma, 9 renal cell carcinoma and 9 head and neck cancer. In the dose-escalation cohort, around 80% of patients were male, and the mean age was around 60 years with a range of 23 to 79. Prior anti-PD-1, anti-PD-L1 or anti-CTLA-4 therapy was permitted, and 40% of dose-escalation patients had received checkpoint inhibitors. Partial responses occurred in three dose-escalation patients: two with cutaneous melanoma and one with hepatocellular carcinoma. Peripheral TCRbeta sequencing aimed to test whether ivuxolimab altered TCR sequence diversity and caused clonal T-cell expansion. The paper covers the monotherapy dose-escalation part of the phase I ivuxolimab trial, which included N of about 51 patients.

Patients with a history of autoimmune disease or receiving systemic immunosuppression were excluded from the trial. Peripheral blood for TCR sequencing was drawn from every dose cohort at baseline, at cycle 4 day 1 and at cycle 7 day 1. The samples were taken from a phase I, first-in-human, multicenter, open-label dose-escalation trial of ivuxolimab. Adults with locally advanced or metastatic melanoma, renal cell carcinoma, hepatocellular carcinoma or head and neck squamous cell carcinoma were enrolled in the trial. Before TCR sequencing, CD4+ and CD8+ T cells were separately sorted from peripheral blood. From a lookup of the germline V gene (reference sequence), CDR1 and CDR2 are SGHNT and YYREEE. Inclusive of the bounding cysteine and phenylalanine, the CDR3 is 15 residues long. Only the CDR3 part of the read is kept: 45 bases, read in frame from the first base. V is reduced by 4 bases and J by 0 bases, leaving a spacing of 14 bases between them.

A note on this clone: No cognate antigen has been identified for it. One base away there is no much larger clone; base qualities are not given.

Summary of the overall study and its limitations: Low levels of normalized T-cell clonal expansion were also seen in some patients who did not respond. After ivuxolimab, CD8+ T cells had more expanded clones than CD4+ T cells on average. The antigen specificity of the clonally expanded peripheral T cells was not determined. Partial responders in the 0.1-3.0 mg/kg groups had among the lowest normalized peripheral clonal expansion, especially among CD8+ T cells. At doses of 0.1 to 3.0 mg/kg, clonal expansion of both CD4+ and CD8+ blood T cells was observed from baseline to week 6.

Genomic DNA was isolated from the sorted cells so that the TCRbeta CDR3 region could be sequenced. TCRbeta CDR3 regions were sequenced using the immunoSEQ Assay. TCRdb mirrors the immuneACCESS table, restricted to in-frame sequences. Some clones are absent from its copies; in checked studies, under half trace to an unresolved V gene, and the reason for the others is unknown. Here the sample has some 21,000 clones; roughly 91% occur a single time. About 50% of the sample belongs to the ten largest clones. Sequencing used CD4+ or CD8+ T cells sorted from blood, obtained in a trial of the OX40 agonist ivuxolimab. The receptor comes from an adult with an advanced solid tumor such as melanoma, head and neck, liver or kidney cancer. Here the chain combines TRBV5-4 and TRBJ2-7, with no confidently assigned D gene. In nucleotide form, the sequence is TGTGCCAGCAGCCAAGGATCAGCCAGCTCCTACGAGCAGTACTTC. This gives the protein CASSQGSASSYEQYF.